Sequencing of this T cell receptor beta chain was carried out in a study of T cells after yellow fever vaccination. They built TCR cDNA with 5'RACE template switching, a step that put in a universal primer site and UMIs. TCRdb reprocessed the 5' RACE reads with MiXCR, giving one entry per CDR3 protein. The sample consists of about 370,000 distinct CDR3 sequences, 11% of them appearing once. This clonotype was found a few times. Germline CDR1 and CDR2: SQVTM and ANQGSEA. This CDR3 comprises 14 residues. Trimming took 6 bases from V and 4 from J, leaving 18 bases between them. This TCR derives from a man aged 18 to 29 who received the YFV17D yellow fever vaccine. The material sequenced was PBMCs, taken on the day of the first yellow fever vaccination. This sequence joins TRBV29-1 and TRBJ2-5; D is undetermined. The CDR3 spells CSVVEQKGGETQYF. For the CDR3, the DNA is TGCAGCGTCGTCGAACAGAAGGGTGGAGAGACCCAGTACTTC.